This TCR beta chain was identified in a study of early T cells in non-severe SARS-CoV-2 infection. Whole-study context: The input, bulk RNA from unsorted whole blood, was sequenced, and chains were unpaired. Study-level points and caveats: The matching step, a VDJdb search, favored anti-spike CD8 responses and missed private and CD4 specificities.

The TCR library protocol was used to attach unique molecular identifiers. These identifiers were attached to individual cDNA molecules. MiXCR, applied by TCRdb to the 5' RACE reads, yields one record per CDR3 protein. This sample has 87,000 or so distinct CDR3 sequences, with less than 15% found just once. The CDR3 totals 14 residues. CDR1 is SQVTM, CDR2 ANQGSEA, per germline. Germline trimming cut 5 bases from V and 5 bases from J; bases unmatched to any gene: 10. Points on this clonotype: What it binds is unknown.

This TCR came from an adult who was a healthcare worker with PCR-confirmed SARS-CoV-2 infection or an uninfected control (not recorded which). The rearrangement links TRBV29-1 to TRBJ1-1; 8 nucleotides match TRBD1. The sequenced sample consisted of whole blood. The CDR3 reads CSVIPRGRVTEAFF. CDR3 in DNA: TGCAGCGTTATCCCCAGGGGGCGGGTTACTGAAGCTTTCTTT.